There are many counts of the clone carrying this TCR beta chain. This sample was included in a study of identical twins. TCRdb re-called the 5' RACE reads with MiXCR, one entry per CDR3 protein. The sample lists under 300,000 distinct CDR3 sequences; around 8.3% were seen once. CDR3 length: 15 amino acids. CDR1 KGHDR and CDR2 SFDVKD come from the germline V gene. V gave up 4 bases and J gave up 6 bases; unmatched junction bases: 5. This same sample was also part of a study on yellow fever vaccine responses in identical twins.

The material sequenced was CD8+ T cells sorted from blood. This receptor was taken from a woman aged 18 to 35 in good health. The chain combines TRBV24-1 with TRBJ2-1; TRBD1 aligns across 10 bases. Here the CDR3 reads CATSEGRTGGNEQFF. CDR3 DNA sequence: TGTGCCACCAGTGAAGGTCGGACAGGGGGCAATGAGCAGTTCTTC.